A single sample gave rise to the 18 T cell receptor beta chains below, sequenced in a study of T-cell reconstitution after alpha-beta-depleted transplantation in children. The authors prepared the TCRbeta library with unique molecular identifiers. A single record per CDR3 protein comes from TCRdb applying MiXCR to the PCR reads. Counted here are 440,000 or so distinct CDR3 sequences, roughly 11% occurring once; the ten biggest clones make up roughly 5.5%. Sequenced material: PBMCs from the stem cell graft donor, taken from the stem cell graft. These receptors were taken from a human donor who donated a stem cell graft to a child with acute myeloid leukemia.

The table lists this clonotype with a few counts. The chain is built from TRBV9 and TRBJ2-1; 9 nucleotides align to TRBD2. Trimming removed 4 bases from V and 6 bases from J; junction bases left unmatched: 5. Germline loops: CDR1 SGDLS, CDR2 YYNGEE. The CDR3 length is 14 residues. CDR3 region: CASSPGLATNEQFF. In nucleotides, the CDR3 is TGTGCCAGCAGCCCCGGACTAGCGACCAATGAGCAGTTCTTC.

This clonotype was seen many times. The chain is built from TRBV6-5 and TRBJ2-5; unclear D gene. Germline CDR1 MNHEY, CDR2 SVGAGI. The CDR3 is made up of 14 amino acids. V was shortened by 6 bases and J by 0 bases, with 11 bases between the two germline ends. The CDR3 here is CASSQVGYQETQYF. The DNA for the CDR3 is TGTGCCAGCAGCCAGGTCGGGTACCAAGAGACCCAGTACTTC.

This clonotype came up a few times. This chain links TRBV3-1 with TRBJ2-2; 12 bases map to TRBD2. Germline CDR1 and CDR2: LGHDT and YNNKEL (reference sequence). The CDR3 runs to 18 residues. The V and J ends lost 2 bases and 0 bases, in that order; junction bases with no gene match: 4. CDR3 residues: CASSQRTSGNANTGELFF. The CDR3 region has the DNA TGTGCCAGCAGCCAACGGACTAGCGGGAATGCGAACACCGGGGAGCTGTTTTTT.

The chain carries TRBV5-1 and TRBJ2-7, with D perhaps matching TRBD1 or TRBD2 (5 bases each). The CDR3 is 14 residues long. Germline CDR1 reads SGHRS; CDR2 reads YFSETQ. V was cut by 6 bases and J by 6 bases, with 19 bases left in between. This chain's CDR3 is CASMRGRGTGEQYF. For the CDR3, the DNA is TGCGCCAGCATGAGGGGTAGGGGAACCGGCGAGCAGTACTTC.

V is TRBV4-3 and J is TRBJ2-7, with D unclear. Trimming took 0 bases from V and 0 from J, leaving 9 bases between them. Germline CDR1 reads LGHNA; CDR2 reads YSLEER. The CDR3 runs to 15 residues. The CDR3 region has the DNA TGCGCCAGCAGCCAAGAGGGTGCGGACTCCTACGAGCAGTACTTC. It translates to CASSQEGADSYEQYF.

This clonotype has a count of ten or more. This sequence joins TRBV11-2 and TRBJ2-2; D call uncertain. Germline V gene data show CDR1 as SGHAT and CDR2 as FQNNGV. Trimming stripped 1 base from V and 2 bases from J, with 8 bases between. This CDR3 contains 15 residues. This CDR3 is CASSLVLRNTGELFF. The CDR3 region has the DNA TGTGCCAGCAGCTTAGTTCTGAGAAACACCGGGGAGCTGTTTTTT.

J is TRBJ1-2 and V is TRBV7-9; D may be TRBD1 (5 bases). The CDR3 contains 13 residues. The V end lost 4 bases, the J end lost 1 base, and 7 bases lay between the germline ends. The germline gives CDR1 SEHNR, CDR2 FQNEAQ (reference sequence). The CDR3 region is CASSSQGNYGYTF. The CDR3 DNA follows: TGTGCCAGCAGCTCCCAGGGTAACTATGGCTACACCTTC.

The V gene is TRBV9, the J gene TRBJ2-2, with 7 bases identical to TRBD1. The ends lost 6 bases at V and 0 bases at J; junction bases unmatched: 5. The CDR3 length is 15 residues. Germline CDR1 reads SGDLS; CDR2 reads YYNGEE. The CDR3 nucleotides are TGTGCCAGCACCCCAACAGGGGCGAACACCGGGGAGCTGTTTTTT. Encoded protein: CASTPTGANTGELFF. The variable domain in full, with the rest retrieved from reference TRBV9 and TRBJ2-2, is DSGVTQTPKHLITATGQRVTLRCSPRSGDLSVYWYQQSLDQGLQFLIQYYNGEERAKGNILERFSAQQFPDLHSELNLSSLELGDSALYFCASTPTGANTGELFFGEGSRLTVL.

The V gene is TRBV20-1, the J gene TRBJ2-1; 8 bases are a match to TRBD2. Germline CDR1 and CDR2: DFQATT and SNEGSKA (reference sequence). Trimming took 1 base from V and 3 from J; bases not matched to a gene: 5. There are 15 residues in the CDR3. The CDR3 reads CSARAAGVLYNEQFF. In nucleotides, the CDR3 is TGCAGTGCTAGAGCAGCGGGAGTCCTCTACAATGAGCAGTTCTTC.

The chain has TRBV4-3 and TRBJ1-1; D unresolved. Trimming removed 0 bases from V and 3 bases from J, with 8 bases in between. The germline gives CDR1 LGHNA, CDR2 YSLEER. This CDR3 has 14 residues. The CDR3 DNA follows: TGCGCCAGCAGCCAAGATCAAAGCTACACTGAAGCTTTCTTT. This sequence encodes CASSQDQSYTEAFF.

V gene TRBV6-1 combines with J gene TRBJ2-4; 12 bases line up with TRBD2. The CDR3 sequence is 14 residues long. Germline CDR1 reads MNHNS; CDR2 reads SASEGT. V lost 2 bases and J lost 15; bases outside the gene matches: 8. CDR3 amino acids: CASSETPGLAGPYF. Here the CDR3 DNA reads TGTGCCAGCAGTGAAACCCCGGGACTAGCGGGTCCGTACTTC.

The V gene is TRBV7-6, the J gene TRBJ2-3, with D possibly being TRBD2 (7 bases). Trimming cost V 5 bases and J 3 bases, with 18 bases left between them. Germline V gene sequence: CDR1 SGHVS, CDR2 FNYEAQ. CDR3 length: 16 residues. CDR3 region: CASSVRQGGGTDTQYF. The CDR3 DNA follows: TGTGCCAGCAGCGTACGGCAGGGAGGGGGAACAGATACGCAGTATTTT.

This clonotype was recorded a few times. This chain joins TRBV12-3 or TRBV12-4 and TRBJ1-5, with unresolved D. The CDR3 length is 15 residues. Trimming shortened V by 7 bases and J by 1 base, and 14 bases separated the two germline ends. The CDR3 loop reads CASTLRARSNQPQHF. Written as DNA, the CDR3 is TGTGCCAGCACCCTAAGGGCAAGGAGCAATCAGCCCCAGCATTTT.

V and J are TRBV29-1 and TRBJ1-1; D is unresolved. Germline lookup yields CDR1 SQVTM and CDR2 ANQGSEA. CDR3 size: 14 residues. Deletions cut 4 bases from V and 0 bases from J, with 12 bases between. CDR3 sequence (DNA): TGCAGCGTTGTGGGTGCGTCAGTGAACACTGAAGCTTTCTTT. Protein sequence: CSVVGASVNTEAFF.

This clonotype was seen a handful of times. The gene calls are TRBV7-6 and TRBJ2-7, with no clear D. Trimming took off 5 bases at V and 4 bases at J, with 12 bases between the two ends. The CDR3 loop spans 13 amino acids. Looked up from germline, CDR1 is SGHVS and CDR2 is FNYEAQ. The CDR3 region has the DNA TGTGCCAGCAGCCTTTCGGGCCAGTACGAGCAGTACTTC. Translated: CASSLSGQYEQYF.

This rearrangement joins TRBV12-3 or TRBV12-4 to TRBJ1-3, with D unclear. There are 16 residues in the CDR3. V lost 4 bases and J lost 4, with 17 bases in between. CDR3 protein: CASSSLRPLTGNTIYF. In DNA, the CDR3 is TGTGCCAGCAGTTCCCTCCGGCCTCTGACAGGAAACACCATATATTTT.

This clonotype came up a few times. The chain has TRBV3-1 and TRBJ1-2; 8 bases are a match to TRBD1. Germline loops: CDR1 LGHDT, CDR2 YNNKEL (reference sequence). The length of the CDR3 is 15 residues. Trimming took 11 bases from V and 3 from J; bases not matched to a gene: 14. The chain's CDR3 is CARYRLRGQDYGYTF. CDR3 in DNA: TGTGCCCGGTACCGCCTCAGGGGGCAGGACTATGGCTACACCTTC.

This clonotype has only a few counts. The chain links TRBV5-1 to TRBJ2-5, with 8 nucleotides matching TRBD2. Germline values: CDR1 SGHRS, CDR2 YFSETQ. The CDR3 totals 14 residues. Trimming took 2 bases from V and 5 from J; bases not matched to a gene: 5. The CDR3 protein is CASSFGGAEETQYF. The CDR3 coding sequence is TGCGCCAGCAGCTTCGGGGGGGCCGAGGAGACCCAGTACTTC.